The 6 T cell receptor beta chains reported below all come from one sample, sequenced in a study of OX40 agonist ivuxolimab in advanced cancers. TCRdb's copy holds only in-frame clones and misses some; the assay was immunoSEQ multiplex PCR. The sample includes roughly 66,000 clones, roughly four fifths of them seen just once. The source material was CD4+ or CD8+ T cells sorted from blood, sampled in a trial of the OX40 agonist ivuxolimab. These receptor sequences come from an adult with an advanced solid tumor such as melanoma, head and neck, liver or kidney cancer.

The genes are TRBV5-1 and TRBJ2-3; 8 nucleotides align to TRBD1. Germline V gives CDR1 SGHRS, CDR2 YFSETQ. Trimming at V came to 4 bases and at J to 2 bases, leaving 3 bases not matched to a gene. There are 14 residues in the CDR3. CDR3 sequence (DNA): TGCGCCAGCAGCGGGGACAGGCACACAGATACGCAGTATTTT. Translating it yields CASSGDRHTDTQYF.

This chain links TRBV11-3 with TRBJ2-7, with D possibly TRBD1 on 5 matching bases. Germline assignment: CDR1 SGHNT and CDR2 YENEEA. The CDR3 length is 14 residues. V shed 3 bases and J shed 3 bases, with 12 bases lying between them. The CDR3 region is CASSLDGQDYEQYF. In nucleotides, the CDR3 is TGTGCCAGCAGCTTGGATGGACAAGACTACGAGCAGTACTTC.

This clone was picked up a small number of times. The chain combines TRBV28 with TRBJ2-1; 8 positions match TRBD2. The CDR3 contains 16 residues. Germline V CDR1 and CDR2: MDHEN, SYDVKM. Losses at the gene ends were 3 bases for V and 4 bases for J; bases not matched to a gene: 8. The CDR3 DNA follows: TGTGCCAGCAGTTTCATGGTGTTAGCGGGATACAATGAGCAGTTCTTC. It translates to CASSFMVLAGYNEQFF.

V and J are TRBV6-5 and TRBJ1-2, with D perhaps matching TRBD1 (5 bases). V lost 6 bases and J lost 3, with 14 bases in between. The length of the CDR3 is 14 residues. Per germline, CDR1 MNHEY and CDR2 SVGAGI. CDR3 DNA sequence: TGTGCCAGCAGAAGGGGTGGGGCGCACTATGGCTACACCTTC. Translation: CASRRGGAHYGYTF.

This chain connects TRBV21-1 to TRBJ2-5; the D call TRBD2 from the table was never checked on the DNA. TRBV21-1 is marked as a pseudogene. The CDR3 extends over 11 amino acids. In nucleotides, the CDR3 is TGTGCCAGCAGCCCCGGAGAGACCCAGTACTTC. As protein: CASSPGETQYF.

The gene calls are TRBV9 and TRBJ2-7; the match to TRBD1 covers 12 bases. The V segment lost 4 bases and the J segment 6 bases; nucleotides outside the gene matches: 11. This CDR3 has 16 residues. Germline CDR1 SGDLS, CDR2 YYNGEE. This CDR3 reads CASSPGGGQGATEQYF. The DNA for the CDR3 is TGTGCCAGCAGCCCAGGAGGGGGACAGGGGGCGACCGAGCAGTACTTC.